This TCR beta chain was obtained from a study of blood T cell repertoires in COVID-19. Study background: Two negative PCRs, clearance, or symptom resolution characterized the recovered Cohort 3 donors.

The study recruited people aged 18 to 89 years across approximately 24 US areas. The CDR3 consists of 17 residues. Trimming at V came to 6 bases and at J to 0 bases, leaving 9 bases not matched to a gene. CDR1 is LNHDA, CDR2 SQIVND, per germline (reference sequence). This clone has just one count. Sequencing used immunoSEQ multiplex PCR; TCRdb keeps in-frame clones, though not all of them. The sample has more than 200,000 clones, around 87% seen once; the top ten hold 7% to 8.5%. This sequence was found in a man aged 25-45 years in a cohort exposed to, infected with or recovered from COVID-19 (not recorded which). Sequenced input: PBMCs or T cells enriched from blood (not recorded which). This chain joins TRBV19 and TRBJ2-2; 8 nucleotides align to TRBD2. For the CDR3, the DNA is TGTGCCAGTAGCCACAGGACTAGCCCTACGAACACCGGGGAGCTGTTTTTT. Translated, it gives CASSHRTSPTNTGELFF.